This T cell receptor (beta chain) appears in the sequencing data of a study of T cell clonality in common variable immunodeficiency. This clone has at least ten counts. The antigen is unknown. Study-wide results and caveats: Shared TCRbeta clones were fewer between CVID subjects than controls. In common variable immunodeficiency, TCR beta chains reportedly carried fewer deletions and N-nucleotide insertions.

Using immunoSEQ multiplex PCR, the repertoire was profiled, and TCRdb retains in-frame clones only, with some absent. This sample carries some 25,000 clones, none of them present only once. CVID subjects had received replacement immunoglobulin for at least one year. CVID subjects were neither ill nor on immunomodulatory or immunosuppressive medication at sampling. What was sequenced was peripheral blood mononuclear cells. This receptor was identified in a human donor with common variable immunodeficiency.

The DNA read from the CDR3 is TGTGCCAGTACCCCGACCGGGACAGTTTACAATGAG. This gives the protein CASTPTGTVYNE. The full CDR3 is CASTPTGTVYNEQFF. The V and J genes are TRBV19 and TRBJ2-1, with 7 bases aligning to TRBD1. With the read ending 3 residues before the CDR3 end, the germline J gene is used to fill in that end. Germline V lookup: CDR1 LNHDA, CDR2 SQIVND (reference sequence). This CDR3 has 15 residues. The V segment lost 7 bases and the J segment 4 bases; nucleotides outside the gene matches: 10. Variable domain in full (rest from reference TRBV19 and TRBJ2-1): DGGITQSPKYLFRKEGQNVTLSCEQNLNHDAMYWYRQDPGQGLRLIYYSQIVNDFQKGDIAEGYSVSREKKESFPLTVTSAQKNPTAFYLCASTPTGTVYNEQFFGPGTRLTVL.